Each of the 29 T cell receptor beta chains below was sequenced from the same sample in a study of T-cell reconstitution after alpha-beta-depleted transplantation in children. Unique molecular identifiers were used to barcode this TCRbeta library. TCRdb recomputed calls from the PCR reads with MiXCR, one row per CDR3 protein. Found here are about 1,000,000 distinct CDR3 sequences, less than 30% of them singletons; the top ten hold roughly 28%. The material was PBMCs, mostly from graft donor cells, obtained 360 days after TCRalphabeta/CD19-depleted stem cell transplant. Every receptor here comes from a boy younger than two who had a stem cell transplant for SCID, so the T cells may come from the graft donor.

This clonotype has a handful of counts. This chain connects TRBV27 to TRBJ2-7; D not certain. The germline CDR1 and CDR2 sequences are MNHEY and SMNVEV (reference sequence). V gave up 4 bases and J gave up 6 bases, with 19 bases separating them. The CDR3 has 15 amino acids. This CDR3 reads CASSSDQVPLGEQYF. As DNA, the CDR3 is TGTGCCAGCAGTTCTGACCAGGTGCCTTTAGGCGAGCAGTACTTC.

This chain uses TRBV5-1 with TRBJ1-4; 9 nucleotides align to TRBD1. Germline values: CDR1 SGHRS, CDR2 YFSETQ. The trim removed 0 bases at V and 6 bases at J, leaving 3 bases unmatched. The CDR3 runs 15 residues. CDR3 amino acids: CASSLDRGPYEKLFF. CDR3 bases: TGCGCCAGCAGCTTGGACAGGGGGCCATATGAAAAACTGTTTTTT.

V and J are TRBV9 and TRBJ2-1; D is possibly TRBD1 (6 bases). Germline CDR1 reads SGDLS; CDR2 reads YYNGEE. V was shortened by 4 bases and J by 2 bases, with 13 bases between the two germline ends. The CDR3 runs to 15 residues. The CDR3 sequence is CASSPGQKAYNEQFF. The DNA for the CDR3 is TGTGCCAGCAGCCCCGGACAGAAAGCCTACAATGAGCAGTTCTTC.

The genes are TRBV29-1 and TRBJ1-1, with a possible D match to TRBD1 (6 bases). The V and J ends lost 8 bases and 1 base respectively, with 11 bases between them. Germline V CDR1 and CDR2: SQVTM, ANQGSEA. This CDR3 region has 12 residues. The CDR3 spells CSSGQTNTEAFF. The CDR3 DNA reads as TGCAGCTCCGGACAGACGAACACTGAAGCTTTCTTT. The full variable domain, with the rest looked up from reference TRBV29-1 and TRBJ1-1, is SAVISQKPSRDICQRGTSLTIQCQVDSQVTMMFWYRQQPGQSLTLIATANQGSEATYESGFVIDKFPISRPNLTFSTLTVSNMSPEDSSIYLCSSGQTNTEAFFGQGTRLTVV.

The chain carries TRBV28 and TRBJ2-5; D is perhaps TRBD1 (6 bases). V dropped 5 bases and J dropped 1 base, with 14 bases sitting between them. There are 15 residues in the CDR3. Per germline, CDR1 MDHEN and CDR2 SYDVKM. CDR3 DNA: TGTGCCAGCAGTCGCACGACAGGTATCCAAGAGACCCAGTACTTC. Protein sequence: CASSRTTGIQETQYF.

This clonotype was seen only a few times. J is TRBJ2-5 and V is TRBV7-2; D unresolved. Looked up from germline, CDR1 is SGHTA and CDR2 is FQGNSA. Trimming pared 5 bases from V and 2 bases from J, leaving 12 bases between. The CDR3 runs 14 residues. The CDR3 region is CASSPGFTQETQYF. The CDR3 DNA follows: TGTGCCAGCAGCCCAGGATTCACACAAGAGACCCAGTACTTC.

The genes are TRBV21-1 and TRBJ2-5. TRBV21-1 counts as a pseudogene. CDR3 length equals 13 residues. The CDR3 is CASPLASQETQYF. The CDR3 DNA is TGTGCCAGCCCACTTGCTTCTCAAGAGACCCAGTACTTC.

This clonotype was picked up a small number of times. This chain links TRBV12-3 or TRBV12-4 with TRBJ1-5; D gene uncertain. V was pared by 4 bases and J by 6 bases, with 13 bases between. The CDR3 totals 14 residues. In nucleotides, the CDR3 is TGTGCCAGCAGTTCGGGCAGTCGCGGTCAGCCCCAGCATTTT. Translation gives CASSSGSRGQPQHF.

V and J are TRBV6-2 or TRBV6-3 and TRBJ2-5; D call uncertain. The ends were cut back, 8 bases at V and 5 bases at J, with 15 bases in the middle. The CDR3 covers 13 residues. Germline CDR1 MNHEY, CDR2 SVGEGT. CDR3 coding DNA: TGTGCCAGCGTTCACCTTCTGGGGGAGACCCAGTACTTC. Amino acids: CASVHLLGETQYF.

This chain links TRBV6-5 with TRBJ2-7; maybe TRBD2 (5 bases). V shed 3 bases and J shed 3 bases, with 12 bases lying between them. The germline V gene encodes CDR1 MNHEY and CDR2 SVGAGI. This CDR3 comprises 14 residues. The chain's CDR3 is CASSYSDGLYEQYF. The DNA for the CDR3 is TGTGCCAGCAGTTATTCGGACGGACTCTACGAGCAGTACTTC.

This chain links TRBV5-1 with TRBJ1-1; D gene ambiguous. The CDR3 length is 14 residues. Trimming stripped 3 bases from V and 1 base from J, with 10 bases between. CDR1 is SGHRS and CDR2 is YFSETQ in the germline V gene. CDR3 sequence reads: CASSSNTQNTEAFF. The CDR3 DNA sequence: TGCGCCAGCAGCTCTAATACCCAGAACACTGAAGCTTTCTTT.

The chain employs TRBV4-2 and TRBJ2-3; no reliable D call. The V and J ends lost 4 bases and 3 bases respectively, with 20 bases between them. The CDR3 contains 17 residues. The germline V gene has CDR1 LGHNA and CDR2 YNFKEQ. CDR3 DNA: TGTGCCAGCAGCCCCATGTTAGTTAGTACGAGAACAGATACGCAGTATTTT. Its translation: CASSPMLVSTRTDTQYF.

The J gene is TRBJ2-5, the V gene TRBV29-1, with 8 bases matching TRBD1. V gave up 6 bases and J gave up 1 base; unmatched junction bases: 10. Germline CDR1 reads SQVTM; CDR2 reads ANQGSEA. The CDR3 runs 15 residues. The CDR3 is CSVGPDRALQETQYF. The CDR3 DNA sequence: TGCAGCGTGGGTCCGGACAGGGCCCTCCAAGAGACCCAGTACTTC.

This clonotype has only a few counts. This chain joins TRBV10-2 and TRBJ1-3; no firm D call. Germline V gene data show CDR1 as WSHSY and CDR2 as SAAADI. Trimming left V 5 bases short and J 4 bases short, with 9 bases between. The length of the CDR3 is 13 residues. CDR3 in DNA: TGCGCCAGCAGTTCAACGGTGGGAAACACCATATATTTT. It is translated as CASSSTVGNTIYF.

The chain links TRBV11-1 to TRBJ2-7; 8 bases line up with TRBD2. There are 16 residues in the CDR3. Germline CDR1 and CDR2: SGHAT and FQDESV (reference sequence). Trimming cost V 1 base and J 0 bases; bases outside gene matches: 5. Here the CDR3 DNA reads TGTGCCAGCAGCTTAGGAGCCAGCGGGGGCTCCTACGAGCAGTACTTC. It specifies CASSLGASGGSYEQYF.

This chain links TRBV9 with TRBJ2-3; tentatively, D is TRBD1 or TRBD2 (7 bases each). The CDR3 runs to 20 residues. Germline V gene sequence: CDR1 SGDLS, CDR2 YYNGEE. V lost 2 bases to trimming and J lost 0 bases, with 25 bases between them. The CDR3 protein is CASSVGGQAEGGISTDTQYF. CDR3 DNA sequence: TGTGCCAGCAGCGTCGGAGGACAGGCCGAGGGGGGGATTAGCACAGATACGCAGTATTTT.

J is TRBJ2-7 and V is TRBV28; tentatively, D is TRBD1 (6 bases). The CDR3 is 16 residues long. Trimming cost V 3 bases and J 0 bases, with 15 bases left between them. Germline CDR1 reads MDHEN; CDR2 reads SYDVKM. In DNA, the CDR3 is TGTGCCAGCAGTTTCGTGGGTCAGGGGCCCTCCTACGAGCAGTACTTC. It translates to CASSFVGQGPSYEQYF.

The table lists this clonotype with a few counts. V usage is TRBV20-1 and J usage is TRBJ1-6; D uncertain. This CDR3 is built from 14 residues. V lost 6 bases and J lost 5, with 14 bases in between. Germline CDR1 reads DFQATT; CDR2 reads SNEGSKA (reference sequence). DNA of the CDR3: TGCAGTGCCAGAAGTGGCGGGGATAATTCACCCCTCCACTTT. Translation gives CSARSGGDNSPLHF.

The chain recombines TRBV6-5 with TRBJ2-7; D not certain. The ends were cut back, 4 bases at V and 5 bases at J, with 12 bases in the middle. The CDR3 has 13 amino acids. Germline CDR1 MNHEY, CDR2 SVGAGI. The CDR3 region has the DNA TGTGCCAGCAGTTGGGTCCCGGACCACGAGCAGTACTTC. This gives the protein CASSWVPDHEQYF.

The V and J genes are TRBV2 and TRBJ1-1, with 7 nucleotides matching TRBD1. V shed 4 bases, J shed 0 bases, and the junction held 8 bases outside the gene matches. The CDR3 runs 16 residues. The germline V gene has CDR1 SNHLY and CDR2 FYNNEI. CDR3 nucleotide sequence: TGTGCCAGCAGTGCCATGGGACAGACCATGAACACTGAAGCTTTCTTT. The encoded protein is CASSAMGQTMNTEAFF. Full variable domain (outside the CDR3, taken from reference TRBV2 and TRBJ1-1): EPEVTQTPSHQVTQMGQEVILRCVPISNHLYFYWYRQILGQKVEFLVSFYNNEISEKSEIFDDQFSVERPDGSNFTLKIRSTKLEDSAMYFCASSAMGQTMNTEAFFGQGTRLTVV.

The chain's CDR3 is CASSSQWGLTGELFF. The CDR3 DNA follows: TGTGCCAGCAGCTCCCAATGGGGCCTCACCGGGGAGCTGTTTTTT. The V gene is TRBV7-8, the J gene TRBJ2-2, with a weak D call TRBD1 (5 bases). The CDR3 contains 15 residues. The germline gives CDR1 SGHVS, CDR2 FQNEAQ. V gave up 4 bases and J gave up 4 bases, with 13 bases separating them.

The chain couples TRBV4-1 to TRBJ2-1; D remains ambiguous. Trimming removed 4 bases at V and 0 bases at J, with 16 bases between. The CDR3 totals 17 residues. CDR1 and CDR2 (germline): MGHRA, YSYEKL. The CDR3 reads CASSPSFGRSSYNEQFF. The CDR3 bases are TGCGCCAGCAGCCCCAGTTTTGGGCGGAGCTCCTACAATGAGCAGTTCTTC.

The V and J genes are TRBV7-6 and TRBJ2-2; 10 bases are shared with TRBD2. CDR3 size: 18 residues. J lost 1 base, V lost 4 bases, and 9 bases had no gene match. CDR1 and CDR2 from the germline V gene are SGHVS and FNYEAQ. CDR3 in DNA: TGTGCCAGCAGCTCCGAGCGGGGGGGCCGAAGGAACACCGGGGAGCTGTTTTTT. Translating it yields CASSSERGGRRNTGELFF.

This chain connects TRBV11-2 to TRBJ1-1; D gene ambiguous. The CDR3 is 14 amino acids. Germline V CDR1 and CDR2: SGHAT, FQNNGV. V was shortened by 6 bases and J by 1 base, with 12 bases between the two germline ends. CDR3 DNA sequence: TGTGCCAGCAGGGCTGGACTGCCGAACACTGAAGCTTTCTTT. Residues: CASRAGLPNTEAFF.

The chain recombines TRBV12-3 or TRBV12-4 with TRBJ2-6, with D perhaps matching TRBD1 or TRBD2 (6 bases each). The CDR3 has 17 amino acids. Trimming cost V 6 bases and J 4 bases, with 19 bases left between them. The CDR3 protein is CASRRGVPLRGANVLTF. The CDR3 DNA is TGTGCCAGCAGAAGGGGGGTTCCCTTACGGGGGGCCAACGTCCTGACTTTC.

This clonotype was seen ten or more times. V gene TRBV7-9 combines with J gene TRBJ1-1; tentatively, D is TRBD1 (5 bases). V lost 2 bases, J lost 5 bases, and 18 bases lay in between. This CDR3 spans 16 amino acids. The germline V gene has CDR1 SEHNR and CDR2 FQNEAQ (reference sequence). The DNA for the CDR3 is TGTGCCAGCAGCTTATCTCGACAGTTCATGGTAACTGAAGCTTTCTTT. It translates to CASSLSRQFMVTEAFF.

The CDR3 here is CATSRTMTRSYEQYF. Written as DNA, the CDR3 is TGTGCCACCAGCAGAACCATGACCCGCTCCTACGAGCAGTACTTC. This chain connects TRBV15 to TRBJ2-7; unclear D gene. This CDR3 spans 15 amino acids. The germline V gene has CDR1 LNHNV and CDR2 YYDKDF (reference sequence). With 2 bases removed from V and 0 bases from J, the gap between germline ends came to 11 bases.

This rearrangement joins TRBV3-1 to TRBJ2-1; 8 bases are shared with TRBD1. There are 21 residues in the CDR3. CDR1 LGHDT and CDR2 YNNKEL come from the germline V gene (reference sequence). V trimming: 2 bases; J trimming: 9 bases; junction bases outside the gene matches: 27. The CDR3 here is CASSQKLIGQGPTRPSTEQFF. The CDR3 nucleotides are TGTGCCAGCAGCCAAAAGCTGATCGGACAGGGACCCACGCGCCCCTCCACTGAGCAGTTCTTC.

The V gene is TRBV24-1, the J gene TRBJ2-1; D not resolved. V was clipped by 6 bases and J by 2 bases, with 7 bases between them. The CDR3 is 13 amino acids. Germline lookup yields CDR1 KGHDR and CDR2 SFDVKD. The CDR3 coding sequence is TGTGCCACCAGTCCCGTACCCTACAATGAGCAGTTCTTC. It yields the protein CATSPVPYNEQFF.